The next 14 T cell receptor beta chains were all read from a single sample in a study of STAT5B mutations in CD4+ large granular lymphocyte leukemia. Clones were read by immunoSEQ multiplex PCR, and TCRdb kept only the in-frame ones, dropping some. The top ten clones hold less than 5% of a sample with some 21,000 clones, 60% to 80% of them seen once. Material: CD4+ T cells from blood buffy coats. The receptor source for this set is a human donor in good health.

The rearrangement uses TRBV10-2 and TRBJ2-1, with a tentative D call TRBD1 (5 bases). Germline V gene sequence: CDR1 WSHSY, CDR2 SAAADI. Trimming cost V 6 bases and J 9 bases, with 18 bases left between them. The CDR3 consists of 14 residues. DNA for the CDR3: TGCGCCAGCAGGGAATATCAGGGCGTGGGTGAGCAGTTCTTC. This codes for CASREYQGVGEQFF.

This chain uses TRBV5-1 with TRBJ2-7; 12 bases fit TRBD2. This CDR3 is built from 15 residues. From germline, CDR1 is SGHRS and CDR2 YFSETQ. V was clipped by 4 bases and J by 4 bases; unmatched bases: 6. The CDR3 coding sequence is TGCGCCAGCAGCCCGACTAGCGGGAGTGGTTACGAGCAGTACTTC. Amino acids: CASSPTSGSGYEQYF.

This chain connects TRBV14 to TRBJ2-1; D uncertain. The CDR3 length is 13 residues. Germline CDR1 and CDR2: SGHDN and FVKESK. Trimming cost V 4 bases and J 9 bases, with 13 bases left between them. The chain's CDR3 is CASSLYPDGEQFF. Written as DNA, the CDR3 is TGTGCCAGCAGCCTATATCCTGACGGTGAGCAGTTCTTC.

The chain combines TRBV4-1 with TRBJ1-1; possible D gene TRBD1, 6 bases. CDR1 and CDR2 from the germline V gene are MGHRA and YSYEKL. There are 16 residues in the CDR3. Trimming removed 0 bases at V and 6 bases at J, with 17 bases between. The CDR3 DNA follows: TGCGCCAGCAGCCAAGATCGAACACAGGGTTGGGCTGAAGCTTTCTTT. Translated, it gives CASSQDRTQGWAEAFF.

This chain joins TRBV27 and TRBJ2-5, with 9 nucleotides matching TRBD1. CDR1 is MNHEY, CDR2 SMNVEV, per germline (reference sequence). V shed 6 bases, J shed 5 bases, and the junction held 10 bases outside the gene matches. The length of the CDR3 is 15 residues. The CDR3 sequence: CASRQGQGPSETQYF. The CDR3 nucleotides are TGTGCCAGCAGGCAGGGACAGGGCCCCTCGGAGACCCAGTACTTC.

This chain uses TRBV4-1 with TRBJ2-3, with D perhaps matching TRBD2 (6 bases). Germline CDR1 reads MGHRA; CDR2 reads YSYEKL. The V gene lost 1 base and the J gene lost 10 bases, with 9 bases spanning the gap. This CDR3 is 12 amino acids long. This CDR3 reads CASSQVTGAQYF. The CDR3 DNA reads as TGCGCCAGCAGCCAAGTGACGGGAGCGCAGTATTTT.

The J gene is TRBJ2-2, the V gene TRBV6-1; TRBD1 might be the D (6 bases). V lost 2 bases to trimming and J lost 8 bases, with 18 bases between them. Germline V gene sequence: CDR1 MNHNS, CDR2 SASEGT. CDR3 size: 16 residues. The CDR3 sequence: CASSETVYAGTGELFF. The CDR3 DNA is TGTGCCAGCAGTGAAACGGTGTATGCCGGGACAGGGGAGCTGTTTTTT.

About this clone: One end of the junction does not line up with germline, which may come from a read error. This rearrangement joins TRBV7-7 to TRBJ1-3; D gene uncertain. This CDR3 is built from 13 residues. Germline CDR1 is SSHAT and CDR2 is FNYEAQ (reference sequence). DNA of the CDR3: TGTGCTAGCAGCTTAGATTACGGAAACACCATATATTTT. Encoded protein: CASSLDYGNTIYF.

This clone was found a few times. J is TRBJ1-5 and V is TRBV30; no reliable D call. Germline CDR1 and CDR2: GTSNPN and SVGIG (reference sequence). CDR3 length: 14 residues. V lost 1 base and J lost 2, with 9 bases in between. This CDR3 is CAWSGQQGNQPQHF. The CDR3 region has the DNA TGTGCCTGGAGTGGGCAGCAGGGCAATCAGCCCCAGCATTTT.

This clone has a handful of counts. This rearrangement joins TRBV5-1 to TRBJ2-1; 10 positions agree with TRBD1. This CDR3 contains 16 residues. J lost 6 bases, V lost 2 bases, and 8 bases had no gene match. From germline, CDR1 is SGHRS and CDR2 YFSETQ. CDR3 region: CASSFLGQGNGNEQFF. The DNA for the CDR3 is TGCGCCAGCAGCTTTCTGGGACAGGGGAATGGCAATGAGCAGTTCTTC.

The chain is built from TRBV10-2 and TRBJ2-1, with 10 positions matching TRBD2. The CDR3 has 20 amino acids. With 8 bases clipped from V and 0 bases from J, the junction kept 19 bases outside the gene matches. Germline CDR1 is WSHSY and CDR2 is SAAADI. The DNA for the CDR3 is TGCGCCAGCGGGGTTGGGAGCAAGCGGGAGGGCCTGGGCTCCTACAATGAGCAGTTCTTC. Translating it yields CASGVGSKREGLGSYNEQFF.

The chain uses TRBV29-1 and TRBJ2-5, with 8 bases fitting TRBD2. This CDR3 has 13 residues. The germline CDR1 and CDR2 sequences are SQVTM and ANQGSEA. Trimming took 4 bases from V and 5 from J; bases not matched to a gene: 6. The CDR3, as DNA: TGCAGCGTTGTAGCGGGGAGGCGGGAGACCCAGTACTTC. Protein product: CSVVAGRRETQYF. The full variable domain, completed using reference TRBV29-1 and TRBJ2-5, is SAVISQKPSRDICQRGTSLTIQCQVDSQVTMMFWYRQQPGQSLTLIATANQGSEATYESGFVIDKFPISRPNLTFSTLTVSNMSPEDSSIYLCSVVAGRRETQYFGPGTRLLVL.

The chain links TRBV4-1 to TRBJ2-3, with 12 positions matching TRBD2. V dropped 0 bases and J dropped 4; count of bases not matched to a gene: 2. The CDR3 is made up of 16 amino acids. Germline V gene sequence: CDR1 MGHRA, CDR2 YSYEKL. CDR3 nucleotides: TGCGCCAGCAGCCAAGAAGCTAGCGGGAGGGCAGATACGCAGTATTTT. Its translation is CASSQEASGRADTQYF.

J is TRBJ1-2 and V is TRBV28; D is possibly TRBD1 (6 bases). Trimming removed 2 bases from V and 3 bases from J, with 7 bases in between. Germline-derived CDR1 and CDR2 are MDHEN and SYDVKM. This CDR3 has 13 amino acids. This CDR3 reads CASSLGTYYGYTF. The CDR3 DNA reads as TGTGCCAGCAGTTTAGGGACATACTATGGCTACACCTTC.